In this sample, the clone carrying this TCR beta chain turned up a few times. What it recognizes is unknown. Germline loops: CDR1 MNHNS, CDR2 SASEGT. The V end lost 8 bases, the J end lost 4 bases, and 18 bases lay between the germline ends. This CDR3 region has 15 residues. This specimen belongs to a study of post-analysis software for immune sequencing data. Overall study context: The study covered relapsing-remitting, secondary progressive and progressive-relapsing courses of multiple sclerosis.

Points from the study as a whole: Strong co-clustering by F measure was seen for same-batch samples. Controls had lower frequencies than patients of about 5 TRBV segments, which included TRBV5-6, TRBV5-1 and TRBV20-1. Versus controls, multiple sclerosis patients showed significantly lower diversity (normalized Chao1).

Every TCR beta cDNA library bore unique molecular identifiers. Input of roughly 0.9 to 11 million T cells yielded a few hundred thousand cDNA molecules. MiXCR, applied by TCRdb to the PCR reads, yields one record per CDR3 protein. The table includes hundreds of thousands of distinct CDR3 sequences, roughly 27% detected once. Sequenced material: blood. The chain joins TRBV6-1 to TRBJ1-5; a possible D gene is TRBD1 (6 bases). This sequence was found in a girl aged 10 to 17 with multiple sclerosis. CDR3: CASQGGQGKNQPQHF. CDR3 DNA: TGTGCCAGCCAAGGCGGGCAGGGGAAAAATCAGCCCCAGCATTTT.